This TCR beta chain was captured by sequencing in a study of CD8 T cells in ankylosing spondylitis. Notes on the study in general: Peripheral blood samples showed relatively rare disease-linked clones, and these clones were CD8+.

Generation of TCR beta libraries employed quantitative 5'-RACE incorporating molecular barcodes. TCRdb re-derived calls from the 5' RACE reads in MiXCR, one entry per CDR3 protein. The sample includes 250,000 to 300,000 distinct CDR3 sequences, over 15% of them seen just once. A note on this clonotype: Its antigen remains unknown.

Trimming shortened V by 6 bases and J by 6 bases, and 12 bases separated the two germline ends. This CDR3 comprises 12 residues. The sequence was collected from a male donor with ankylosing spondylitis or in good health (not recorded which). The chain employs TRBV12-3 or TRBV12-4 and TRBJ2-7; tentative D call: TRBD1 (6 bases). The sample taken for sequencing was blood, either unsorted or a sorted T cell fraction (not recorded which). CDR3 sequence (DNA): TGTGCCAGCAGCTCTGACAGGCGCGAGCAGTACGTC. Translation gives CASSSDRREQYV.